The clone carrying this TCR beta chain appeared once. Its antigen is not identified. Data came from immunoSEQ multiplex PCR; TCRdb stores just in-frame clones and leaves some out. Of a few thousand clones listed, around 72% are singletons. These data belong to a study of OX40 agonist ivuxolimab in advanced cancers. Whole-study findings and limits: Average numbers of expanded clones were greater in CD8+ T cells than in CD4+.

CDR1 and CDR2 from the germline V gene are SGDLS and YYNGEE. The CDR3 covers 16 residues. Trimming took 0 bases from V and 4 from J; bases not matched to a gene: 6. Patients had blood sampled at baseline and again on cycle 4 day 1 and cycle 7 day 1. This rearrangement joins TRBV9 to TRBJ2-3, with TRBD2 matching 9 bases. This TCR was sampled from an adult with an advanced solid tumor such as melanoma, head and neck, liver or kidney cancer. The input for sequencing was CD4+ or CD8+ T cells sorted from blood, taken in a trial of the OX40 agonist ivuxolimab. The CDR3 loop is CASSVGGGRGADTQYF. The CDR3 nucleotides are TGTGCCAGCAGCGTAGGTGGCGGGAGGGGGGCAGATACGCAGTATTTT.